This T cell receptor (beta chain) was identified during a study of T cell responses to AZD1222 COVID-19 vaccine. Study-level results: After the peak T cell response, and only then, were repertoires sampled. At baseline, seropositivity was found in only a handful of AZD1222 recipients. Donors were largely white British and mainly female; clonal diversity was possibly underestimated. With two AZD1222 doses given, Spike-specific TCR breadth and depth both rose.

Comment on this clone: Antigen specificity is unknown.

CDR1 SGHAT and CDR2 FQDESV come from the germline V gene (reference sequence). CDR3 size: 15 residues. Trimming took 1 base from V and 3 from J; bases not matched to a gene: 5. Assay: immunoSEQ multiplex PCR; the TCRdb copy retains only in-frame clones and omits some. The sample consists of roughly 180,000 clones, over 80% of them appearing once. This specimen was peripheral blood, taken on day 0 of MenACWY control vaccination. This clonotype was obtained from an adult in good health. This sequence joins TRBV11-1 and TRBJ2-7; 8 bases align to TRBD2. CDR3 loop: CASSLVPGTSYEQYF. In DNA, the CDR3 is TGTGCCAGCAGCTTAGTTCCCGGGACTAGCTACGAGCAGTACTTC.